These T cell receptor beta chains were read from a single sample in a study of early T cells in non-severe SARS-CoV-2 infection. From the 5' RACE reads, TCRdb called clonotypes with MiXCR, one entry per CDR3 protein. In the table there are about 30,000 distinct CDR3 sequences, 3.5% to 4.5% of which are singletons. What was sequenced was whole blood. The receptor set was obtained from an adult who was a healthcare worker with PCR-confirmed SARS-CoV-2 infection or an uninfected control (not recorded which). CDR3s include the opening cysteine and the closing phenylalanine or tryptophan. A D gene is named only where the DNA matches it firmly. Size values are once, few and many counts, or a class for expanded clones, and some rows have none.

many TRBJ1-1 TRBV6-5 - TGTGCCAGCAGCGGTGGAACTGAAGCTTTCTTT CASSGGTEAFF
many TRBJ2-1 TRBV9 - TGTGCCAGCAGCTCCCGGGACACCTACAATGAGCAGTTCTTC CASSSRDTYNEQFF
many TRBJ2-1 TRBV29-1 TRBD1 TGCAGCTCCACTCCGGGACAGAACTACAATGAGCAGTTCTTC CSSTPGQNYNEQFF
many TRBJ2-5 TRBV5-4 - TGTGCCAGCAGGCCTCCTTGGGGGGACCAAGAGACCCAGTACTTC CASRPPWGDQETQYF
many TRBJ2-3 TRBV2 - TGTGCCAGCACTGTCGGGCCTAGCAGCGATACGCAGTATTTT CASTVGPSSDTQYF
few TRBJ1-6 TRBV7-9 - TGTGCCAGCAGCGGCCTATCCCCAGGGTTTAATTCACCCCTCCACTTT CASSGLSPGFNSPLHF
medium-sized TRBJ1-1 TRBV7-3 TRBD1 TGTGCCAGCAGCTTAAGGGGACAGGGGACTGAAGCTTTCTTT CASSLRGQGTEAFF
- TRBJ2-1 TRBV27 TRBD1 TGTGCCAGCATGTCAGGACAGGGCATTTACTCCTACAATGAGCAGTTCTTC CASMSGQGIYSYNEQFF
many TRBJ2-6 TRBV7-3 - TGTGCCAGCAGCTTAAGTTTAGGCGTTTCTGGGGCCAACGTCCTGACTTTC CASSLSLGVSGANVLTF
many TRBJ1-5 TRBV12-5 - TGTGCTAGTGACGACGGATATAGCAATCAGCCCCAGCATTTT CASDDGYSNQPQHF
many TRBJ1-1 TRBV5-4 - TGTGCCAGCAGCTTACCTGGACAGTCGAACACTGAAGCTTTCTTT CASSLPGQSNTEAFF
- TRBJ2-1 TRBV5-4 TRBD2 TGTGCCAGCAGCGAGCCGGGACTAGCCAGCAATGAGCAGTTCTTC CASSEPGLASNEQFF
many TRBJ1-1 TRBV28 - TGTGCCAGCAGTTTGCGGCAGGCGAACACTGAAGCTTTCTTT CASSLRQANTEAFF
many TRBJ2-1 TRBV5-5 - TGTGCCAGCAGCTTGGTCGGCCCCAATGAGCAGTTCTTC CASSLVGPNEQFF
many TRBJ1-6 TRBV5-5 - TGTGCCAGCAGGAGACAGCCCCCCGGTTCACCCCTCCACTTT CASRRQPPGSPLHF
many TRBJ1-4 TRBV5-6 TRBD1 TGTGCCAGCAGCCAGGGTCTGTTGGACAGGGGGGAAAAACTGTTTTTT CASSQGLLDRGEKLFF
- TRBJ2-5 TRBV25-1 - TGTGCCAGCAGTGCCTACAGGGGGGGAGAGACCCAGTACTTC CASSAYRGGETQYF
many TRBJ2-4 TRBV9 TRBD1 TGTGCCAGCAGCGTAGACACAGGGGGAATAAAAAACATTCAGTACTTC CASSVDTGGIKNIQYF
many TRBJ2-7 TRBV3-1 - TGTGCCAGCAGCCAGGAGGGAATTTTCTTCGCCCCTGTCGAGCAGTACTTC CASSQEGIFFAPVEQYF
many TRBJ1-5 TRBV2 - TGTGCCAGCAGTCCGGACAGCGGAGGCAATCAGCCCCAGCATTTT CASSPDSGGNQPQHF
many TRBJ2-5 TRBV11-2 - TGTGCCAGCAGCTTATCGGGGGGCCCGGTGGAGACCCAGTACTTC CASSLSGGPVETQYF
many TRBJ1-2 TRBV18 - TGTGCCAGCTCACCAAGGGAATACGTAGGCTTTAACTATGGCTACACCTTC CASSPREYVGFNYGYTF
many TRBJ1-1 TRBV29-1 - TGCAGCTCACGCCAGGGTTTAGGCACTGAAGCTTTCTTT CSSRQGLGTEAFF
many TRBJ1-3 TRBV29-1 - TGCAGCGTTGAAAAACAGGCTGGAAACACCATATATTTT CSVEKQAGNTIYF
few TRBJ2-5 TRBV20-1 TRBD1 TGCAGTGCGGCCGGACAGGGGGCGTGGGCCCAGTACTTC CSAAGQGAWAQYF
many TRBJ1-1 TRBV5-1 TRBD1 TGCGCCAGCAGCCGGGACAGGTGGACTGAAGCTTTCTTT CASSRDRWTEAFF
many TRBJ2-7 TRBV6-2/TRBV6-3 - TGTGCCAGCACTCTCGAGGGTAGGATTTTGTACTTC CASTLEGRILYF
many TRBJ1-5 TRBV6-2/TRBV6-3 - TGTGCCAGCAGTTACGCCGTGTGGGGACGGAAGAATCAGCCCCAGCATTTT CASSYAVWGRKNQPQHF
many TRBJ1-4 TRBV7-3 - TGTGCCAGCAGCGTGCGGACAGAAGGCGAAAAACTGTTTTTT CASSVRTEGEKLFF
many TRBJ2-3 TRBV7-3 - TGTGCCAGCAGCTCCGGACAACCGGGGGATACGCAGTATTTT CASSSGQPGDTQYF
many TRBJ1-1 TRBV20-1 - TGCAGTGCTAGACTCCGACAGGACGAAGCTTTCTTT CSARLRQDEAFF
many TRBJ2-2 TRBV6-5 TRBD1 TGTGCCAGCAGTACTACAGGGGTTAACACCGGGGAGCTGTTTTTT CASSTTGVNTGELFF
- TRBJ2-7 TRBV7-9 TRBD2 TGTGCCAGCAGCACCCCATCTAGCGGGGCGAACGAGCAGTACTTC CASSTPSSGANEQYF
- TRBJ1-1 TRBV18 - TGTGCCAGCTCACCACCGCCAAGAGGGAACACTGAAGCTTTCTTT CASSPPPRGNTEAFF
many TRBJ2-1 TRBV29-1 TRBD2 TGCAGCGTGGAATGGGTAGCGGGGGGTGAGCAGTTCTTC CSVEWVAGGEQFF
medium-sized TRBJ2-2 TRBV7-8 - TGTGCCAGCAGCTTACAGGGGAACACCGGGGAGCTGTTTTTT CASSLQGNTGELFF
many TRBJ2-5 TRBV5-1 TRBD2 TGCGCCACCTCGACTAGCGGGGCGCAAGAGACCCAGTACTTC CATSTSGAQETQYF
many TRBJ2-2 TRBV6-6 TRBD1 TGTGCCAGCAGCCTGGACAGGGTAGAAGCCGGGGAGCTGTTTTTT CASSLDRVEAGELFF